This TCR beta chain emerged from a study of blood T cell repertoires in COVID-19. V dropped 1 base and J dropped 0; count of bases not matched to a gene: 6. Looked up from germline, CDR1 is WNHNN and CDR2 is SYGVQD (reference sequence). The CDR3 has 17 residues. Repertoires were generated with immunoSEQ multiplex PCR, while TCRdb's copy carries only in-frame clones and drops some. The repertoire has about 270,000 clones, 88% of them found once; the top ten carry 2% to 2.5%. Cohort placement rested on clinical history that participants reported themselves. The chain uses TRBV10-1 and TRBJ2-1, with 7 bases fitting TRBD2. The sample taken for sequencing was PBMCs or T cells enriched from blood (not recorded which). This receptor was identified in a woman aged 55-69 years in a cohort exposed to, infected with or recovered from COVID-19 (not recorded which). The CDR3 region has the DNA TGCGCCAGCAGTGAGTTCGGACTAGACGACTCCTACAATGAGCAGTTCTTC. This codes for CASSEFGLDDSYNEQFF.